This T cell receptor (beta chain) appears in the sequencing data of a study of T cell changes during pregnancy in multiple sclerosis. Germline trimming cut 5 bases from V and 0 bases from J; bases unmatched to any gene: 11. Per germline, CDR1 SGHAT and CDR2 FQNNGV. The CDR3 extends over 17 amino acids. The protocol was immunoSEQ multiplex PCR, while the TCRdb copy is restricted to in-frame clones and leaves out a portion. The data contain 9,500 to 15,000 clones, around 83% of them seen just once; the ten biggest clones take up about 15%. This chain connects TRBV11-2 to TRBJ1-1, with 8 bases fitting TRBD1. The source of this sequence is a female donor in good health, enrolled as a control in a pregnancy study. Sequencing used CD8+ T cells from peripheral blood mononuclear cells, obtained in the second trimester of pregnancy. CDR3: CASSRGTGLTMNTEAFF. CDR3 bases: TGTGCCAGCAGCAGAGGGACAGGATTGACCATGAACACTGAAGCTTTCTTT.